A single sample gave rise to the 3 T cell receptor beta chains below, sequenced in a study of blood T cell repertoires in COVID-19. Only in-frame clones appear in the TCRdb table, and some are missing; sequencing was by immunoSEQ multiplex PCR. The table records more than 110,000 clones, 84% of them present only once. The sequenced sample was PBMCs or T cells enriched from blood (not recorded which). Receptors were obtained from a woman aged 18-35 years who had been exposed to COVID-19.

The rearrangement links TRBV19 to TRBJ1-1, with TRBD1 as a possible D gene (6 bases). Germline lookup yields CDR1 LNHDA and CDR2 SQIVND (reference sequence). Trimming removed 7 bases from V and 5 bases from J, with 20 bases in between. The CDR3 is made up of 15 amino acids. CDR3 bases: TGTGCCAGTACCATTCCCCAGACAGGAAAAACTGAAGCTTTCTTT. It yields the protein CASTIPQTGKTEAFF.

In DNA, the CDR3 is TGTGCCAGCAGTTACTCGGACAGGGCGGGCAATCAGCCCCAGCATTTT. This translates into CASSYSDRAGNQPQHF. The chain employs TRBV6-2 or TRBV6-3 and TRBJ1-5, with 8 bases that match TRBD1. Germline lookup yields CDR1 MNHEY and CDR2 SVGEGT. V dropped 0 bases and J dropped 2; count of bases not matched to a gene: 3. The CDR3 runs 16 residues.

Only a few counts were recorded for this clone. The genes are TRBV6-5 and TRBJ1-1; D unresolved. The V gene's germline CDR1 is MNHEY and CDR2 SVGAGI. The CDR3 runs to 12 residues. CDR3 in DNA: TGTGCTTCCCGGGGAAGTTACACTGAAGCTTTCTTT. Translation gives CASRGSYTEAFF.